The rows below give T cell receptor beta chains drawn from one sample of a study of a mutant IDH1 vaccine in newly diagnosed glioma. The repertoire was sequenced with immunoSEQ multiplex PCR; TCRdb's copy has only in-frame clones and lacks some. In the table there are approximately 57,000 clones, 65% to 90% of which are singletons. These receptors have no known antigen. The sample consisted of PBMCs, taken from a glioma patient whose treatment included an IDH1 peptide vaccine. These receptors were collected from a woman aged 18-29 years with glioma. Some clones in this sample may be carry-over from other donors' samples. Each CDR3 is given with its conserved first and last residue. A D gene is named only where the DNA matches it firmly. Where a row states a size, it is once, few, many or the class of an expanded clone; other rows omit it.

D	J	size	V	DNA	CDR3
TRBD1	TRBJ2-7	-	TRBV6-1	TGTGCCAGCAGTGAAGGTAGGGGGCGGTACGAGCAGTACTTC	CASSEGRGRYEQYF
TRBD1	TRBJ1-2	-	TRBV5-4	TGTGCCAGCAGCCCGGACCAGGGGGACTATGGCTACACCTTC	CASSPDQGDYGYTF
TRBD1	TRBJ1-1	-	TRBV29-1	TGCAGCGTGTCACCAGGGGGCGTGAACGCTGAAGCTTTCTTT	CSVSPGGVNAEAFF
-	TRBJ2-5	-	TRBV7-9	TGTGCCAGCAGCTTAGGGTTACAGGCGCAAGAGACCCAGTACTTC	CASSLGLQAQETQYF
-	TRBJ1-1	-	TRBV6-1	TGTGCCAGCAGTCCGAAAGGGCCGGGGACTGAAGCTTTCTTT	CASSPKGPGTEAFF
-	TRBJ1-2	-	TRBV19	TGTGCCAGTAGTATATGCCGGGACCATACTTCTTGTGGCTACACCTTC	CASSICRDHTSCGYTF
-	TRBJ1-2	-	TRBV19	TGTGCCAGTAGTATAGGGCAGGGGAACTATGGCTACACCTTC	CASSIGQGNYGYTF
-	TRBJ2-1	-	TRBV5-4	TGTGCCAGCAGCTACGGACAGGAGCAGTTCTTC	CASSYGQEQFF
TRBD1	TRBJ1-5	-	TRBV4-2	TGTGCCAGCAGCCTCCGGGACACAGGGGACCAGCCCCAGCATTTT	CASSLRDTGDQPQHF
-	TRBJ2-7	-	TRBV30	TGTGCCTGGAGTGGGGCGCTGAAGGGCGAGCAGTACTTC	CAWSGALKGEQYF
-	TRBJ2-7	-	TRBV7-6	TGTGCCAGCAGCTTAGCGGGCAGTGCCGGGGACGAGCAGTACTTC	CASSLAGSAGDEQYF
-	TRBJ1-2	once	TRBV7-2	TGTGCCAGCAGCCCGACAGACCGCTATGGCTACACCTTC	CASSPTDRYGYTF
TRBD2	TRBJ2-3	-	TRBV5-1	TGCGCCAGCGGGACTAGTATGGCAGATACGCAGTATTTT	CASGTSMADTQYF
-	TRBJ1-1	-	TRBV4-3	TGCGCCAGCAGCCAATGGACAGTAGACACTGAAGCTTTCTTT	CASSQWTVDTEAFF
TRBD2	TRBJ2-7	-	TRBV18	TGTGCCAGCTCACACACCGGGACTAGCGGGAGGGGCTACGAGCAGTACTTC	CASSHTGTSGRGYEQYF
TRBD2	TRBJ2-7	-	TRBV4-1	TGCGCCAGCAGCCAAGCTATTAGCGGGACCTACGAGCAGTACTTC	CASSQAISGTYEQYF
-	TRBJ1-1	-	TRBV9	TGTGCCAGCAGCGTAGGCGGGGCGAGCACTGAAGCTTTCTTT	CASSVGGASTEAFF
-	TRBJ1-1	once	TRBV18	TGTGCCAGCTCACCAGGACCAGGGGTGGTGAACACTGAAGCTTTCTTT	CASSPGPGVVNTEAFF
-	TRBJ2-2	-	TRBV4-2	TGTGCCAGCAGCCAAGTTCAGGGAGCGAACACCGGGGAGCTGTTTTTT	CASSQVQGANTGELFF
TRBD2	TRBJ2-3	-	TRBV6-5	TGTGCCAGCAGGATAGCGGGTGGGATCACAGATACGCAGTATTTT	CASRIAGGITDTQYF
-	TRBJ1-1	-	TRBV6-1	TGTGCCAGCAGTGAAGCGGGGAGGGGGGGTGAAGCTTTCTTT	CASSEAGRGGEAFF
TRBD1	TRBJ1-5	few	TRBV2	TGTGCCAGCTCGGACAGGGGGCTCAATCAGCCCCAGCATTTT	CASSDRGLNQPQHF
-	TRBJ2-7	once	TRBV5-1	TGCGCCAGCAGCTCAGGGAGAGGGGACCCCTACGAGCAGTACTTC	CASSSGRGDPYEQYF
TRBD1	TRBJ2-1	-	TRBV10-3	TGTGCCATCAGCCTGGGACAGGGAGGCAATGAGCAGTTCTTC	CAISLGQGGNEQFF
-	TRBJ1-2	-	TRBV7-2	TGTGCCAGCAGCATTGGGGACACCCGGGGAAGCTACACCTTC	CASSIGDTRGSYTF
TRBD1	TRBJ1-5	-	TRBV2	TGTGCCAGCAGTGGGACAGGGATTAATCAGCCCCAGCATTTT	CASSGTGINQPQHF
TRBD2	TRBJ2-1	-	TRBV2	TGTGCCAGCAGTGATGGGGGGAGGGTCTACAATGAGCAGTTCTTC	CASSDGGRVYNEQFF
-	TRBJ1-3	-	TRBV29-1	TGCAGCGTTGCGGGGATGGGAAACACCATATATTTT	CSVAGMGNTIYF
-	TRBJ1-4	-	TRBV7-2	TGTGCCAGCCGAGAGGGGGGGTCCCCTGAAAAACTGTTTTTT	CASREGGSPEKLFF
-	TRBJ2-3	-	TRBV11-2	TGTGCCAGCAGCTTCGCGCGTATTGATACGCAGTATTTT	CASSFARIDTQYF
TRBD1	TRBJ1-2	-	TRBV5-6	TGTGCCAGCAGCTTGGCCCTACAGGGGGAATGGGATGGCTACACCTTC	CASSLALQGEWDGYTF
-	TRBJ1-5	-	TRBV18	TGTGCCAGCTCACCCCGGGACAGCAATCAGCCCCAGCATTTT	CASSPRDSNQPQHF
TRBD2	TRBJ2-2	-	TRBV7-2	TGTGCCAGCAGCGCCGCGGTGGCGGGAGGGGCGAACACCGGGGAGCTGTTTTTT	CASSAAVAGGANTGELFF
-	TRBJ1-4	-	TRBV6-5	TGTGCCAGCAGTCACAGGCCAACTAATGAAAAACTGTTTTTT	CASSHRPTNEKLFF
-	TRBJ1-2	-	TRBV11-2	TGTGCCAGCAGCCCCGCCAACTATGGCTACACCTTC	CASSPANYGYTF
-	TRBJ1-1	-	TRBV7-9	TGTGCCAGCAGGGCTAGGGGGGGGGTCACTGAAGCTTTCTTT	CASRARGGVTEAFF
-	TRBJ1-1	few	TRBV19	TGTGCCAGTAGGGGACAAATGAACACTGAAGCTTTCTTT	CASRGQMNTEAFF
-	TRBJ2-7	-	TRBV7-9	TGTGCCAGCAGCTTAGGGAAGGGGACCTACGAGCAGTACTTC	CASSLGKGTYEQYF